The 29 T cell receptor beta chains reported below all come from one sample, sequenced in a study of blood T cells in healthy people across ages. A second PCR, run for roughly 7 to 12 cycles, used a sample-barcoded 5' primer plus a J-beta primer mix. MiXCR, run by TCRdb on the 5' RACE reads, gives a single entry per CDR3 protein. This table holds hundreds of thousands of distinct CDR3 sequences, approximately 53% found once. The sequencing input was blood. The receptors originated from a man at least 80 years old in good health.

This chain uses TRBV20-1 with TRBJ2-7; D is uncertain. The CDR3 loop spans 14 amino acids. V was clipped by 1 base and J by 2 bases, with 12 bases between them. Germline V gene sequence: CDR1 DFQATT, CDR2 SNEGSKA (reference sequence). The CDR3 DNA follows: TGCAGTGCTAGAGTCCAGGCAACCCCCTACGAGCAGTACTTC. Amino acid sequence: CSARVQATPYEQYF.

This rearrangement joins TRBV3-1 to TRBJ1-2; D remains ambiguous. Germline CDR1 is LGHDT and CDR2 is YNNKEL (reference sequence). Trimming cost V 0 bases and J 2 bases, with 10 bases left between them. The CDR3 spans 15 residues. The CDR3 spells CASSQDLTVNYGYTF. The CDR3 DNA sequence: TGTGCCAGCAGCCAAGATCTTACAGTCAACTATGGCTACACCTTC.

This clonotype was seen only once. J is TRBJ1-1 and V is TRBV10-3, with 9 bases identical to TRBD1. V was pared by 8 bases and J by 5 bases, with 9 bases of the junction left unmatched. The CDR3 has 14 amino acids. CDR1 ENHRY and CDR2 SYGVKD come from the germline V gene. The CDR3 nucleotides are TGTGCCATCGACGCGGGACAGGGTAGGACTGAAGCTTTCTTT. As protein: CAIDAGQGRTEAFF.

The CDR3 nucleotides are TGTGCCAGCAGCGTAGATAGGGGCAATGAGCAGTTCTTC. Translated: CASSVDRGNEQFF. The chain uses TRBV9 and TRBJ2-1, with D possibly TRBD1 on 5 matching bases. Germline values: CDR1 SGDLS, CDR2 YYNGEE. CDR3 length: 13 residues. V lost 0 bases, J lost 6 bases, and 7 bases lay in between.

This chain uses TRBV7-8 with TRBJ2-2; no definite D call. This CDR3 comprises 16 residues. Trimming shortened V by 2 bases and J by 1 base, and 11 bases separated the two germline ends. CDR1 and CDR2 from the germline V gene are SGHVS and FQNEAQ. The CDR3 loop is CASSLLPVQNTGELFF. CDR3 DNA: TGTGCCAGCAGCTTACTGCCAGTGCAGAACACCGGGGAGCTGTTTTTT.

CDR3: CSARGTGGVQETQYF. The CDR3 DNA reads as TGCAGTGCTAGGGGGACAGGGGGAGTTCAAGAGACCCAGTACTTC. The chain employs TRBV20-1 and TRBJ2-5, with 11 bases identical to TRBD1. The V gene's germline CDR1 is DFQATT and CDR2 SNEGSKA (reference sequence). After removal of 3 bases from V and 2 bases from J, the junction contained 5 bases not matched to a gene. The CDR3 contains 15 residues.

The table lists this clonotype with a few counts. CDR3 in amino acids: CASSESGATYEQYF. The CDR3, as DNA: TGCGCCAGCAGTGAGTCGGGCGCGACCTACGAGCAGTACTTC. The genes are TRBV10-1 and TRBJ2-7, with D unresolved. V was shortened by 0 bases and J by 2 bases, with 8 bases between the two germline ends. The germline CDR1 and CDR2 sequences are WNHNN and SYGVQD (reference sequence). The CDR3 runs 14 residues.

The chain links TRBV5-1 to TRBJ1-2, with unresolved D. From germline, CDR1 is SGHRS and CDR2 YFSETQ. The germline V and J ends were trimmed by 4 bases and 2 bases, with 9 bases remaining between them. CDR3 length equals 13 residues. The CDR3 sequence is CASSHGLNYGYTF. CDR3 coding DNA: TGCGCCAGCAGCCATGGACTAAACTATGGCTACACCTTC.

The V call is TRBV27, the J call TRBJ1-2; 9 bases map to TRBD1. V trimming: 6 bases; J trimming: 4 bases; junction bases outside the gene matches: 18. This CDR3 comprises 18 residues. The V gene's germline CDR1 is MNHEY and CDR2 SMNVEV (reference sequence). Here the CDR3 reads CASSQPGQGSPSLYGYTF. The CDR3 nucleotides read TGTGCCAGCAGCCAACCGGGACAGGGTTCCCCATCCCTCTATGGCTACACCTTC.

The rearrangement uses TRBV20-1 and TRBJ2-7; the D is unclear. The length of the CDR3 is 11 residues. CDR1 and CDR2 (germline): DFQATT, SNEGSKA (reference sequence). Deletions cut 2 bases from V and 2 bases from J, with 4 bases between. The CDR3 bases are TGCAGTGCTAGAAGAACCTACGAGCAGTACTTC. Amino acids: CSARRTYEQYF.

The V gene is TRBV27, the J gene TRBJ2-5; 7 bases agree with TRBD2. Trimming cost V 5 bases and J 5 bases; bases outside gene matches: 8. Germline CDR1 and CDR2: MNHEY and SMNVEV (reference sequence). The CDR3 totals 14 residues. The CDR3 DNA follows: TGTGCCAGCAGTGGGCGGGAGCCCAGGGAGACCCAGTACTTC. This encodes CASSGREPRETQYF.

The gene calls are TRBV27 and TRBJ2-1; no clear D gene. With 2 bases removed from V and 4 bases from J, the gap between germline ends came to 6 bases. Germline V gives CDR1 MNHEY, CDR2 SMNVEV (reference sequence). The CDR3 has 13 amino acids. The CDR3 protein is CASSLNVYNEQFF. The CDR3, as DNA: TGTGCCAGCAGTTTAAATGTATACAATGAGCAGTTCTTC.

The chain recombines TRBV29-1 with TRBJ2-5, with D perhaps TRBD1 (6 bases). The CDR3 extends over 14 amino acids. The V gene's germline CDR1 is SQVTM and CDR2 ANQGSEA. V was shortened by 4 bases and J by 3 bases, with 15 bases between the two germline ends. CDR3 sequence reads: CSVAARGPEETQYF. The DNA of the CDR3 is TGCAGCGTTGCGGCCAGGGGCCCCGAAGAGACCCAGTACTTC. Supplemented by reference TRBV29-1 and TRBJ2-5, the full variable domain reads SAVISQKPSRDICQRGTSLTIQCQVDSQVTMMFWYRQQPGQSLTLIATANQGSEATYESGFVIDKFPISRPNLTFSTLTVSNMSPEDSSIYLCSVAARGPEETQYFGPGTRLLVL.

This clonotype was seen a few times. This rearrangement joins TRBV7-2 to TRBJ2-7; no clear D. The CDR3 length is 11 residues. CDR1 is SGHTA and CDR2 is FQGNSA in the germline V gene. Deletions cut 4 bases from V and 6 bases from J, with 7 bases between. CDR3 nucleotide sequence: TGTGCCAGCAGCTCGGATACCGAGCAGTACTTC. This translates into CASSSDTEQYF.

The chain joins TRBV6-1 to TRBJ2-3; 14 bases line up with TRBD2. The CDR3 has 15 residues. Per germline, CDR1 MNHNS and CDR2 SASEGT. V shed 1 base, J shed 13 bases, and the junction held 7 bases outside the gene matches. The CDR3: CASSEGGLAGAREYF. In nucleotides, the CDR3 is TGTGCCAGCAGTGAAGGGGGACTAGCGGGAGCAAGGGAGTATTTT.

The chain combines TRBV11-2 with TRBJ2-1; 11 bases are shared with TRBD1. CDR1 SGHAT and CDR2 FQNNGV come from the germline V gene. This CDR3 is 17 amino acids long. Trimming cost V 6 bases and J 7 bases; bases outside gene matches: 14. CDR3 DNA: TGTGCCAGCAGTTTCCCCTGGGACAGGGGGTTGGGGAATGAGCAGTTCTTC. This gives the protein CASSFPWDRGLGNEQFF.

This clonotype was counted a few times. This chain links TRBV9 with TRBJ2-5, with a weak D call TRBD2 (6 bases). CDR3 length equals 15 residues. Per the germline V gene, CDR1 is SGDLS and CDR2 is YYNGEE. V lost 4 bases to trimming and J lost 5 bases, with 18 bases between them. The CDR3 DNA follows: TGTGCCAGCAGCTCATATGGGGGGTTTCGCGAGACCCAGTACTTC. Translation gives CASSSYGGFRETQYF.

The chain is built from TRBV6-5 and TRBJ2-1, with 8 bases aligning to TRBD2. V dropped 5 bases and J dropped 8; count of bases not matched to a gene: 11. Germline loops: CDR1 MNHEY, CDR2 SVGAGI. The CDR3 extends over 15 amino acids. The chain's CDR3 is CASSNSGTQADEQFF. The CDR3 DNA is TGTGCCAGCAGTAATAGCGGGACCCAGGCCGATGAGCAGTTCTTC.

This sequence joins TRBV2 and TRBJ1-4, with 8 bases that match TRBD1. The CDR3 is made up of 14 amino acids. Germline lookup yields CDR1 SNHLY and CDR2 FYNNEI. Unmatched junction bases numbered 5, after V lost 3 bases and J lost 8 bases. CDR3 in DNA: TGTGCCAGCAGTGACGACAGGGGAACGGAAAAACTGTTTTTT. It encodes CASSDDRGTEKLFF.

The gene calls are TRBV3-1 and TRBJ1-2, with no clear D. Trimming shortened V by 4 bases and J by 4 bases, and 7 bases separated the two germline ends. Germline V gene lookup returns CDR1 LGHDT and CDR2 YNNKEL (reference sequence). The CDR3 has 12 residues. CDR3 protein: CASSRDRYGYTF. The CDR3 DNA is TGTGCCAGCAGCCGAGACCGCTATGGCTACACCTTC.

This clonotype was seen more than once but under ten times. V gene TRBV20-1 combines with J gene TRBJ2-5; 7 bases are shared with TRBD1. Germline CDR1 reads DFQATT; CDR2 reads SNEGSKA (reference sequence). This CDR3 has 13 residues. V was pared by 6 bases and J by 2 bases, with 6 bases of the junction left unmatched. The CDR3 here is CSAVPGGQETQYF. In nucleotides, the CDR3 is TGCAGTGCCGTCCCAGGGGGTCAAGAGACCCAGTACTTC.

This rearrangement joins TRBV7-8 to TRBJ1-1; D is possibly TRBD1 (6 bases). The V gene lost 1 base and the J gene lost 0 bases, with 12 bases spanning the gap. CDR1 SGHVS and CDR2 FQNEAQ come from the germline V gene. The CDR3 is made up of 16 amino acids. The CDR3 spells CASSLGSTGLNTEAFF. Here the CDR3 DNA reads TGTGCCAGCAGCTTAGGATCGACAGGACTGAACACTGAAGCTTTCTTT.

The CDR3 region has the DNA TGTGCCACCAGCAAGGGGATTAATGAAAAACTGTTTTTT. This gives the protein CATSKGINEKLFF. J is TRBJ1-4 and V is TRBV15, with D possibly matching TRBD1 (5 bases). Germline assignment: CDR1 LNHNV and CDR2 YYDKDF (reference sequence). The V end lost 4 bases, the J end lost 4 bases, and 7 bases lay between the germline ends. The CDR3 is 13 amino acids. Supplemented by reference TRBV15 and TRBJ1-4, the full variable domain reads DAMVIQNPRYQVTQFGKPVTLSCSQTLNHNVMYWYQQKSSQAPKLLFHYYDKDFNNEADTPDNFQSRRPNTSFCFLDIRSPGLGDTAMYLCATSKGINEKLFFGSGTQLSVL.

This chain joins TRBV29-1 and TRBJ2-1; 9 bases fit TRBD2. CDR1 and CDR2 from the germline V gene are SQVTM and ANQGSEA. V was pared by 4 bases and J by 3 bases, with 7 bases of the junction left unmatched. The CDR3 is made up of 15 amino acids. The CDR3 is CSVGATSGDYNEQFF. Here the CDR3 DNA reads TGCAGCGTTGGAGCGACTAGCGGAGACTACAATGAGCAGTTCTTC.

The chain joins TRBV7-2 to TRBJ2-3; D gene ambiguous. The germline gives CDR1 SGHTA, CDR2 FQGNSA. CDR3 length: 16 residues. Trimming took 4 bases from V and 14 from J, leaving 28 bases between them. The CDR3: CASSCISGPATEYAYF. In DNA form, the CDR3 reads TGTGCCAGCAGCTGCATCTCCGGGCCAGCAACAGAATACGCGTATTTT.

Points on this clonotype: One end of the junction is discordant with germline, which a read error may explain. The chain uses TRBV10-3 and TRBJ1-2; no clear D gene. Germline loops: CDR1 ENHRY, CDR2 SYGVKD. The CDR3 has 13 residues. The CDR3 loop is CTISAGRVEGYTF. CDR3 nucleotide sequence: TGTACCATCAGTGCGGGCAGAGTCGAGGGCTACACCTTC.

The gene calls are TRBV29-1 and TRBJ2-1, with 7 nucleotides matching TRBD1. Gene TRBJ2-7 matches the end of the DNA better, so the J call may be wrong. The CDR3 runs 16 residues. CDR1 is SQVTM, CDR2 ANQGSEA, per germline. The CDR3 nucleotides are TGCAGCGTTGGAGGGACAGTCTTAAGCTCCTACAATGAGCAGTACTTC. Translated: CSVGGTVLSSYNEQYF.

This clonotype was seen repeatedly, ten times or more. The J gene is TRBJ1-2, the V gene TRBV5-1; D remains ambiguous. Trimming stripped 0 bases from V and 4 bases from J, with 10 bases between. Germline lookup yields CDR1 SGHRS and CDR2 YFSETQ. The CDR3 has 14 residues. The CDR3 DNA sequence: TGCGCCAGCAGCTTGGGAACTCCCGTCTATGGCTACACCTTC. Translating it yields CASSLGTPVYGYTF.

The gene calls are TRBV7-9 and TRBJ2-5, with no clear D. In germline, CDR1 is SEHNR, CDR2 FQNEAQ (reference sequence). The CDR3 covers 14 residues. Trimming took off 2 bases at V and 5 bases at J, with 12 bases between the two ends. The CDR3 DNA sequence: TGTGCCAGCAGCTTACACGGTCTAGGGGAGACCCAGTACTTC. It translates to CASSLHGLGETQYF.